The 8 T cell receptor beta chains in this list originate from one sample, sequenced in a study of T cell changes during pregnancy in multiple sclerosis. Assay: immunoSEQ multiplex PCR; the TCRdb copy retains only in-frame clones and omits some. The table shows 65,000 to 85,000 clones, with roughly 93% occurring only once. Material: peripheral blood, obtained in the third trimester of pregnancy. The source of these receptors is a female donor with multiple sclerosis, enrolled in a pregnancy study.

V and J are TRBV11-2 and TRBJ2-3, with 7 bases matching TRBD2. Germline V gene data show CDR1 as SGHAT and CDR2 as FQNNGV. Trimming took 3 bases from V and 2 from J; bases not matched to a gene: 8. This CDR3 region has 16 residues. Here the CDR3 reads CASSLFPSGVTDTQYF. The DNA of the CDR3 is TGTGCCAGCAGCTTGTTTCCCAGCGGGGTCACAGATACGCAGTATTTT.

The chain uses TRBV11-3 and TRBJ2-3; 7 positions match TRBD1. CDR3 size: 14 residues. The germline V gene encodes CDR1 SGHNT and CDR2 YENEEA. V lost 4 bases to trimming and J lost 5 bases; unmatched junction nucleotides: 6. CDR3 nucleotide sequence: TGTGCCAGCAGCTATGGACAGGAACTAGATACGCAGTATTTT. It yields the protein CASSYGQELDTQYF. The variable domain in full, with the rest retrieved from reference TRBV11-3 and TRBJ2-3, is EAGVVQSPRYKIIEKKQPVAFWCNPISGHNTLYWYLQNLGQGPELLIRYENEEAVDDSQLPKDRFSAERLKGVDSTLKIQPAELGDSAVYLCASSYGQELDTQYFGPGTRLTVL.

The chain joins TRBV7-2 to TRBJ1-1; D not resolved. V was clipped by 1 base and J by 0 bases, with 9 bases between them. The CDR3 is made up of 15 amino acids. CDR1 and CDR2 (germline): SGHTA, FQGNSA. The CDR3 DNA reads TGTGCCAGCAGCTTAGGTCGGGTGATGAACACTGAAGCTTTCTTT. This codes for CASSLGRVMNTEAFF.

This chain uses TRBV6-6 with TRBJ1-2; the D is unclear. Trimming cost V 6 bases and J 5 bases, with 13 bases left between them. This CDR3 spans 13 amino acids. Per germline, CDR1 MNHNY and CDR2 SVGAGI (reference sequence). The CDR3 coding sequence is TGTGCCAGCAGCGAGAGCGGGGAATATGGCTACACCTTC. Translating it yields CASSESGEYGYTF.

This clone appeared once. The V and J genes are TRBV2 and TRBJ2-7, with 7 bases aligning to TRBD2. The CDR3 is 14 residues long. V lost 8 bases, J lost 4 bases, and 11 bases stayed unmatched. Germline loops: CDR1 SNHLY, CDR2 FYNNEI. The CDR3 here is CASEGAGEIYEQYF. CDR3 bases: TGTGCCAGCGAAGGGGCGGGGGAAATTTACGAGCAGTACTTC. Variable domain in full (rest from reference TRBV2 and TRBJ2-7): EPEVTQTPSHQVTQMGQEVILRCVPISNHLYFYWYRQILGQKVEFLVSFYNNEISEKSEIFDDQFSVERPDGSNFTLKIRSTKLEDSAMYFCASEGAGEIYEQYFGPGTRLTVT.

This clone came up once. This chain joins TRBV11-1 and TRBJ1-1; D gene ambiguous. Germline lookup yields CDR1 SGHAT and CDR2 FQDESV (reference sequence). The CDR3 runs to 15 residues. Trimming took 4 bases from V and 1 from J, leaving 13 bases between them. CDR3 loop: CASSSRRTPNTEAFF. The CDR3 DNA sequence: TGTGCCAGCAGCTCCCGGAGGACGCCGAACACTGAAGCTTTCTTT.

The chain uses TRBV5-8 and TRBJ2-2; possibly TRBD1 for D (6 bases). Trimming shortened V by 2 bases and J by 6 bases, and 8 bases separated the two germline ends. Germline V gives CDR1 SGHTS, CDR2 YDEGEE. The CDR3 length is 13 residues. CDR3 coding DNA: TGTGCCAGCAGCTTAAAGGGGGCCGGGGAGCTGTTTTTT. It yields the protein CASSLKGAGELFF.

This clone occurred once. The chain combines TRBV7-9 with TRBJ2-7; 7 bases map to TRBD1. CDR1 is SEHNR and CDR2 is FQNEAQ in the germline V gene (reference sequence). Trimming at V came to 7 bases and at J to 0 bases, leaving 3 bases not matched to a gene. The CDR3 is 13 residues long. DNA of the CDR3: TGTGCCAGCACCGGACAGGTCTCCTACGAGCAGTACTTC. This gives the protein CASTGQVSYEQYF.